Each of the 30 T cell receptor beta chains below was sequenced from the same sample in a study of blood T cell repertoires in COVID-19. Here immunoSEQ multiplex PCR was the method, and the copy in TCRdb shows in-frame clones only, minus some. The sample has 90,000 to 150,000 clones; 85% to 90% are singletons. Sequenced sample: peripheral blood. The receptors were gathered from a woman in her 50s with active or convalescent COVID-19.

The chain couples TRBV6-2 or TRBV6-3 to TRBJ2-1; weak D call: TRBD1 (5 bases). CDR3 length: 14 residues. Per germline, CDR1 MNHEY and CDR2 SVGEGT. Trimming cost V 2 bases and J 3 bases, with 8 bases left between them. This chain's CDR3 is CASSYRGLYNEQFF. CDR3 DNA: TGTGCCAGCAGTTACAGGGGCCTCTACAATGAGCAGTTCTTC.

This chain connects TRBV20-1 to TRBJ2-3; 7 bases agree with TRBD2. Losses at the gene ends were 3 bases for V and 2 bases for J; bases not matched to a gene: 5. Germline V CDR1 and CDR2: DFQATT, SNEGSKA (reference sequence). This CDR3 region has 14 residues. This CDR3 reads CSASKGTNTDTQYF. CDR3 in DNA: TGCAGTGCTAGTAAGGGGACTAACACAGATACGCAGTATTTT.

V gene TRBV5-4 combines with J gene TRBJ1-3, with 7 bases aligning to TRBD1. The CDR3 covers 17 residues. CDR1 is SGHNT, CDR2 YYREEE, per germline (reference sequence). The V segment lost 3 bases and the J segment 1 base; nucleotides outside the gene matches: 10. The CDR3 bases are TGTGCCAGCAGCTCACCCCAGGGGGGCGAGTCTGGAAACACCATATATTTT. Amino acid sequence: CASSSPQGGESGNTIYF.

The rearrangement uses TRBV6-5 and TRBJ2-2; possible D gene TRBD2, 5 bases. This CDR3 contains 14 residues. V was clipped by 6 bases and J by 4 bases, with 12 bases between them. From germline, CDR1 is MNHEY and CDR2 SVGAGI. CDR3 loop: CASRPGLITGELFF. The CDR3 DNA sequence: TGTGCCAGCAGACCCGGACTGATCACCGGGGAGCTGTTTTTT.

This chain connects TRBV30 to TRBJ1-5, with TRBD1 matching over 9 bases. CDR3 length: 15 residues. V dropped 0 bases and J dropped 6; count of bases not matched to a gene: 6. Germline V CDR1 and CDR2: GTSNPN, SVGIG (reference sequence). The CDR3 DNA follows: TGTGCCTGGAGTGTACAGGGGGCCTCAAGTCAGCCCCAGCATTTT. Translation: CAWSVQGASSQPQHF.

This chain connects TRBV4-1 to TRBJ2-7; D not resolved. Trimming took 3 bases from V and 2 from J, leaving 20 bases between them. Germline V gives CDR1 MGHRA, CDR2 YSYEKL. The CDR3 extends over 17 amino acids. CDR3 sequence (DNA): TGCGCCAGCAGCCAGAAATGGTTCGAGCGCCCAACCTACGAGCAGTACTTC. Its translation is CASSQKWFERPTYEQYF.

The V gene is TRBV7-9, the J gene TRBJ1-2, with 9 positions matching TRBD1. Germline V gene lookup returns CDR1 SEHNR and CDR2 FQNEAQ (reference sequence). This CDR3 region has 16 residues. V shed 1 base and J 5 bases; nucleotides not matched to a gene: 8. CDR3 in amino acids: CASSLGEAGTGYGYTF. In nucleotides, the CDR3 is TGTGCCAGCAGCTTAGGGGAAGCCGGGACAGGGTATGGCTACACCTTC.

This clone was picked up one time. This chain links TRBV7-2 with TRBJ2-7; TRBD2 might be the D (5 bases). Trimming removed 7 bases at V and 4 bases at J, with 17 bases between. This CDR3 region has 14 residues. CDR1 is SGHTA, CDR2 FQGNSA, per germline. In nucleotides, the CDR3 is TGTGCCAGCAACCCTCTCCGGGATGGATACGAGCAGTACTTC. Its protein is CASNPLRDGYEQYF. Full variable domain (outside the CDR3, taken from reference TRBV7-2 and TRBJ2-7): GAGVSQSPSNKVTEKGKDVELRCDPISGHTALYWYRQSLGQGLEFLIYFQGNSAPDKSGLPSDRFSAERTGGSVSTLTIQRTQQEDSAVYLCASNPLRDGYEQYFGPGTRLTVT.

The genes are TRBV30 and TRBJ1-1; D ambiguous. Germline lookup yields CDR1 GTSNPN and CDR2 SVGIG (reference sequence). CDR3 length equals 13 residues. Trimming took off 4 bases at V and 5 bases at J, with 14 bases between the two ends. CDR3 loop: CAWNQKSGTEAFF. For the CDR3, the DNA is TGTGCCTGGAACCAGAAATCAGGAACTGAAGCTTTCTTT.

V is TRBV7-9 and J is TRBJ2-5, with 8 bases fitting TRBD2. V shed 5 bases and J 1 base; nucleotides not matched to a gene: 9. Per germline, CDR1 SEHNR and CDR2 FQNEAQ (reference sequence). The CDR3 spans 16 residues. The CDR3 bases are TGTGCCAGCAGCCGGTCGTCTAGCGGGTTCCAAGAGACCCAGTACTTC. Protein sequence: CASSRSSSGFQETQYF.

The rearrangement joins TRBV9 to TRBJ2-3; perhaps TRBD1 as D (6 bases). The CDR3 contains 15 residues. Germline loops: CDR1 SGDLS, CDR2 YYNGEE. Trimming stripped 3 bases from V and 4 bases from J, with 15 bases between. The CDR3 is CASSARTEYADTQYF. The CDR3 DNA sequence: TGTGCCAGCAGCGCAAGGACAGAGTACGCAGATACGCAGTATTTT.

V is TRBV7-2 and J is TRBJ2-1; 8 positions match TRBD1. The CDR3 length is 15 residues. CDR1 and CDR2 from the germline V gene are SGHTA and FQGNSA. Germline trimming cut 2 bases from V and 5 bases from J; bases unmatched to any gene: 5. The CDR3 loop is CASSLRTGGHNEQFF. The CDR3 coding sequence is TGTGCCAGCAGCTTACGTACAGGGGGGCACAATGAGCAGTTCTTC.

The chain combines TRBV7-3 with TRBJ2-1; 12 bases match TRBD2. The germline CDR1 and CDR2 sequences are SGHTA and FQGTGA. CDR3 length equals 16 residues. V shed 5 bases and J 5 bases; nucleotides not matched to a gene: 7. CDR3 residues: CASSPIRLAGDNEQFF. As DNA, the CDR3 is TGTGCCAGCAGCCCCATCCGACTAGCGGGGGACAATGAGCAGTTCTTC.

The chain employs TRBV5-4 and TRBJ2-2, with 10 bases matching TRBD1. The CDR3 covers 15 residues. CDR1 is SGHNT and CDR2 is YYREEE in the germline V gene (reference sequence). The V segment lost 4 bases and the J segment 7 bases; nucleotides outside the gene matches: 7. Written as DNA, the CDR3 is TGTGCCAGCAGCCTCGACAGGGGGCAGGGCGGGGAGCTGTTTTTT. The encoded protein is CASSLDRGQGGELFF.

The rearrangement joins TRBV19 to TRBJ2-6; unclear D gene. Per the germline V gene, CDR1 is LNHDA and CDR2 is SQIVND (reference sequence). The CDR3 sequence is 14 residues long. The germline V and J ends were trimmed by 4 bases and 0 bases, with 4 bases remaining between them. Here the CDR3 DNA reads TGTGCCAGTAGTACTAACTCTGGGGCCAACGTCCTGACTTTC. Encoded protein: CASSTNSGANVLTF.

The V call is TRBV6-5, the J call TRBJ1-6, with 10 bases aligning to TRBD1. The CDR3 totals 15 residues. The J segment lost 5 bases and the V segment lost 7 bases, leaving 5 bases of the junction unmatched. Germline-derived CDR1 and CDR2 are MNHEY and SVGAGI. DNA for the CDR3: TGTGCCAGCATAAAGGGACAGGGGAATAATTCACCCCTCCACTTT. This translates into CASIKGQGNNSPLHF.

The CDR3 nucleotides are TGCAGTGCTAGTCCCGGGACAGGGGACACCGGGGAGCTGTTTTTT. Its protein is CSASPGTGDTGELFF. This chain links TRBV20-1 with TRBJ2-2; 10 nucleotides agree with TRBD1. Germline CDR1 DFQATT, CDR2 SNEGSKA (reference sequence). The CDR3 length is 15 residues. Unmatched junction bases numbered 4, after V lost 3 bases and J lost 3 bases.

This clone was seen only a few times. The chain uses TRBV6-5 and TRBJ1-5, with a tentative D call TRBD1 (6 bases). CDR1 is MNHEY and CDR2 is SVGAGI in the germline V gene. Trimming cost V 1 base and J 7 bases, with 11 bases left between them. The CDR3 has 14 amino acids. In nucleotides, the CDR3 is TGTGCCAGCAGTTACTTACAGGGCGGGCAGCCCCAGCATTTT. It is translated as CASSYLQGGQPQHF.

This clone was observed at least ten times. The gene calls are TRBV7-9 and TRBJ1-2; possibly TRBD1 for D (5 bases). Germline loops: CDR1 SEHNR, CDR2 FQNEAQ (reference sequence). The V end lost 8 bases, the J end lost 6 bases, and 25 bases lay between the germline ends. The CDR3 length is 16 residues. The CDR3 nucleotides are TGTGCCAGCCAGGGCGTGATCGGTGACAAGATCCATGGCTACACCTTC. Encoded protein: CASQGVIGDKIHGYTF.

V gene TRBV18 combines with J gene TRBJ1-2; 11 bases agree with TRBD1. Per the germline V gene, CDR1 is KGHSH and CDR2 is LQKENI. The V gene end was trimmed by 2 bases and the J gene end by 2 bases; junction bases not matched to a gene: 1. This CDR3 has 15 residues. CDR3 amino acids: CASSPGDRGNYGYTF. The DNA of the CDR3 is TGTGCCAGCTCACCAGGGGACAGGGGGAACTATGGCTACACCTTC.

This chain connects TRBV6-5 to TRBJ2-7, with D possibly being TRBD2 (5 bases). V lost 5 bases and J 0 bases, leaving 14 bases between the germline ends. The CDR3 runs to 15 residues. The germline V gene has CDR1 MNHEY and CDR2 SVGAGI. The CDR3 DNA reads TGTGCCAGCAGTCTCTTTAAGCGGTTCTCCTACGAGCAGTACTTC. It translates to CASSLFKRFSYEQYF.

This chain links TRBV2 with TRBJ1-1; D might be TRBD1 (5 bases). Germline V gene sequence: CDR1 SNHLY, CDR2 FYNNEI. This CDR3 comprises 15 residues. The V end was cut by 1 base, the J end by 3 bases, with 12 bases between. The CDR3 DNA follows: TGTGCCAGCAGTGAAGAGCGGGCGGGGGACACTGAAGCTTTCTTT. It is translated as CASSEERAGDTEAFF.

The rearrangement links TRBV5-1 to TRBJ2-1; weak D call: TRBD2 (6 bases). The ends were cut back, 0 bases at V and 0 bases at J, with 7 bases in the middle. The germline V gene has CDR1 SGHRS and CDR2 YFSETQ. This CDR3 spans 15 amino acids. The CDR3 here is CASSLGLDSYNEQFF. CDR3 nucleotide sequence: TGCGCCAGCAGCTTGGGACTAGACTCCTACAATGAGCAGTTCTTC.

This sequence joins TRBV4-2 and TRBJ1-3, with no clear D. The CDR3 length is 15 residues. The ends were cut back, 1 base at V and 2 bases at J, with 9 bases in the middle. Germline lookup yields CDR1 LGHNA and CDR2 YNFKEQ. CDR3 DNA sequence: TGTGCCAGCAGCCAAGGACTGACGGCTGGAAACACCATATATTTT. Its translation is CASSQGLTAGNTIYF.

The rearrangement uses TRBV6-2 or TRBV6-3 and TRBJ2-7; 7 bases are shared with TRBD1. The CDR3 covers 15 residues. Per the germline V gene, CDR1 is MNHEY and CDR2 is SVGEGT. Trimming at V came to 6 bases and at J to 3 bases, leaving 11 bases not matched to a gene. In DNA, the CDR3 is TGTGCCAGCAGCCCCAGTAGAGGGGGCCGCTACGAGCAGTACTTC. Translation: CASSPSRGGRYEQYF.

This clone was counted a few times. The J gene is TRBJ2-7, the V gene TRBV5-8; no clear D. The germline V gene has CDR1 SGHTS and CDR2 YDEGEE. With 4 bases removed from V and 4 bases from J, the gap between germline ends came to 9 bases. The CDR3 contains 12 residues. CDR3 residues: CASSAQTYEQYF. DNA of the CDR3: TGTGCCAGCAGCGCCCAGACTTACGAGCAGTACTTC.

This sequence joins TRBV27 and TRBJ2-7, with a possible D match to TRBD2 (5 bases). This CDR3 has 13 amino acids. Trimming pared 6 bases from V and 2 bases from J, leaving 11 bases between. Germline V gene lookup returns CDR1 MNHEY and CDR2 SMNVEV (reference sequence). The CDR3 sequence is CASSLADTYEQYF. CDR3 coding DNA: TGTGCCAGCAGCCTAGCAGATACCTACGAGCAGTACTTC.

CDR3 sequence: CASSVRLAGGQETQYF. CDR3 nucleotide sequence: TGTGCCAGCAGCGTACGACTAGCGGGAGGCCAAGAGACCCAGTACTTC. The V gene is TRBV9, the J gene TRBJ2-5; TRBD2 matches at 13 bases. Trimming took 1 base from V and 1 from J; bases not matched to a gene: 1. The CDR3 has 16 residues. Germline assignment: CDR1 SGDLS and CDR2 YYNGEE.

This clone appeared once. The chain combines TRBV30 with TRBJ1-5; 9 bases align to TRBD1. Germline V gene sequence: CDR1 GTSNPN, CDR2 SVGIG (reference sequence). V shed 7 bases, J shed 3 bases, and the junction held 10 bases outside the gene matches. The length of the CDR3 is 15 residues. The CDR3 sequence: CAYSTGQGNNQPQHF. The CDR3, as DNA: TGTGCCTACTCCACGGGACAGGGTAACAATCAGCCCCAGCATTTT.

The chain is built from TRBV7-9 and TRBJ1-2, with 8 bases matching TRBD1. Germline V gene data show CDR1 as SEHNR and CDR2 as FQNEAQ (reference sequence). V lost 5 bases, J lost 6 bases, and 5 bases stayed unmatched. The CDR3 is 13 residues long. CDR3 residues: CASSASGGDGYTF. The CDR3 DNA is TGTGCCAGCAGCGCATCAGGGGGCGATGGCTACACCTTC.